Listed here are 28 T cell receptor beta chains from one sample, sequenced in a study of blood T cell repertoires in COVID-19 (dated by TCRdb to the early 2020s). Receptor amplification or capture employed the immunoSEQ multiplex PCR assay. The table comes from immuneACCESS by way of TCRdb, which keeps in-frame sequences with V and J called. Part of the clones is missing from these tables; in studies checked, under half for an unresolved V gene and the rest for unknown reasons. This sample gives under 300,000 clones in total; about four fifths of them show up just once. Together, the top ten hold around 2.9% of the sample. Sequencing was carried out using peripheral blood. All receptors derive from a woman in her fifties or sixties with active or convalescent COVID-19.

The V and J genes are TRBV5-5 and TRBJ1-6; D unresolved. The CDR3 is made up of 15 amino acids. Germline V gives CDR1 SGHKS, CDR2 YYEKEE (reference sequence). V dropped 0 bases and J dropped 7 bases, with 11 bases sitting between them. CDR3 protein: CASSLAAGVNSPLHF. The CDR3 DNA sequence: TGTGCCAGCAGCTTGGCGGCGGGTGTAAATTCACCCCTCCACTTT.

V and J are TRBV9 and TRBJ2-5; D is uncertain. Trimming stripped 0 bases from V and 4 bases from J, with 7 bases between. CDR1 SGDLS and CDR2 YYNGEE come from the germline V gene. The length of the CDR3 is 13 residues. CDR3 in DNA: TGTGCCAGCAGCGTAGGAGGTAGAGAGACCCAGTACTTC. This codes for CASSVGGRETQYF.

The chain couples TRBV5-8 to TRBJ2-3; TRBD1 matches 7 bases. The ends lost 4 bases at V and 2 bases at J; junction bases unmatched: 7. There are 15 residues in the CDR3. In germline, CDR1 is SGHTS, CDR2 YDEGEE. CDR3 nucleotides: TGTGCCAGCAGCACCCCGGGACAGATCACAGATACGCAGTATTTT. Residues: CASSTPGQITDTQYF. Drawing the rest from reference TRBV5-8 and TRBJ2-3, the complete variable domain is EAGVTQSPTHLIKTRGQQATLRCSPISGHTSVYWYQQALGLGLQFLLWYDEGEERNRGNFPPRFSGRQFPNYSSELNVNALELEDSALYLCASSTPGQITDTQYFGPGTRLTVL.

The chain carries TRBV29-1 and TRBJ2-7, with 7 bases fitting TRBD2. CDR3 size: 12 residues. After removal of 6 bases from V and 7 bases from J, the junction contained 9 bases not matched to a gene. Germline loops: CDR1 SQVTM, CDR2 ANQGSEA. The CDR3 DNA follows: TGCAGCGTAGGCAGGGACGGGGGGGAGCAGTACTTC. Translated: CSVGRDGGEQYF.

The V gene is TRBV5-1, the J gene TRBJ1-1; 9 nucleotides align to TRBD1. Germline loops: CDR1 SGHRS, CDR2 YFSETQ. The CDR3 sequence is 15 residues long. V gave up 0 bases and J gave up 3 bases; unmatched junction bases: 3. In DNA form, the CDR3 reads TGCGCCAGCAGCTTGGAGACAGGGGGAGACACTGAAGCTTTCTTT. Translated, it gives CASSLETGGDTEAFF. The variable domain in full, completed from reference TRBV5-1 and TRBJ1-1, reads KAGVTQTPRYLIKTRGQQVTLSCSPISGHRSVSWYQQTPGQGLQFLFEYFSETQRNKGNFPGRFSGRQFSNSRSEMNVSTLELGDSALYLCASSLETGGDTEAFFGQGTRLTVV.

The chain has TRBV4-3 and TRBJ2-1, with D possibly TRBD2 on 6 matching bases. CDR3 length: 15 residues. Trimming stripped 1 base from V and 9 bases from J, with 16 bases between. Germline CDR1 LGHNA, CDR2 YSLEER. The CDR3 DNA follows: TGCGCCAGCAGCCAAGCAGAGCGGGCCCAAACTGAGCAGTTCTTC. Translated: CASSQAERAQTEQFF.

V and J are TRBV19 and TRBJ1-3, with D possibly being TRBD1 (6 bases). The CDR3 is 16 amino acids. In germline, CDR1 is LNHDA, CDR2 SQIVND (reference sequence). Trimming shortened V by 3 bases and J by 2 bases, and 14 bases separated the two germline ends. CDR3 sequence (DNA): TGTGCCAGTAGTATCGGGGTAGGGGGAACTGGAAACACCATATATTTT. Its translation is CASSIGVGGTGNTIYF.

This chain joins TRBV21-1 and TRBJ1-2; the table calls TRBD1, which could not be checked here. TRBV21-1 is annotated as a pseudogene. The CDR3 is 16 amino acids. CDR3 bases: TGTGCCAGCAGCAAAGCGCTTGCAGGGGGGATCTATGGCTACACCTTC. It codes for CASSKALAGGIYGYTF.

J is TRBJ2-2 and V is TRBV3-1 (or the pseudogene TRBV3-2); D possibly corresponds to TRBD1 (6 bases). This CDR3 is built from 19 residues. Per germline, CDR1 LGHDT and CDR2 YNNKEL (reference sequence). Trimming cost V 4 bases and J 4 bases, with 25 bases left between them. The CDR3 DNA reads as TGTGCCAGCAGCCCTGAGCGGCTGTTTGAGACAGGCTTCACCGGGGAGCTGTTTTTT. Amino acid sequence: CASSPERLFETGFTGELFF.

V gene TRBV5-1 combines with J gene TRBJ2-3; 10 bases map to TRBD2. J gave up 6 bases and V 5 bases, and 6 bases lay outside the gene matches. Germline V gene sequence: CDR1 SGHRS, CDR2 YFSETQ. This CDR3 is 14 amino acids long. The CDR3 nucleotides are TGCGCCAGCAGAATCGGGACTAGCGACGATACGCAGTATTTT. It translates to CASRIGTSDDTQYF.

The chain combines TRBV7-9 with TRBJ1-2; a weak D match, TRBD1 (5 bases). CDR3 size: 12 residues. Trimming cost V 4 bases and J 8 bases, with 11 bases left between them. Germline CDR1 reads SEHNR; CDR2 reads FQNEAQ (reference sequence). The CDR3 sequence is CASSSGTYGYTF. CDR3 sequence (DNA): TGTGCCAGCAGCTCCGGGACTTACGGCTACACCTTC.

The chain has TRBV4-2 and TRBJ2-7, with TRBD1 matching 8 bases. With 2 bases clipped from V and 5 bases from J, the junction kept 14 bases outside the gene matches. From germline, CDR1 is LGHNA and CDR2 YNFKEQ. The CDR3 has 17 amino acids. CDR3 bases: TGTGCCAGCAGCCAAAACATAGGACAGGGAAGGAATAACGAGCAGTACTTC. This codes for CASSQNIGQGRNNEQYF.

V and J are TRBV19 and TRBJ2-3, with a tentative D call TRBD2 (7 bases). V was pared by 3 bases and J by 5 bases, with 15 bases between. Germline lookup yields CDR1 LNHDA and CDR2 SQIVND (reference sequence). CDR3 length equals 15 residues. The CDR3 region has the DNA TGTGCCAGTAGTATCCGGGGGGCCGCTTTAGATACGCAGTATTTT. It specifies CASSIRGAALDTQYF.

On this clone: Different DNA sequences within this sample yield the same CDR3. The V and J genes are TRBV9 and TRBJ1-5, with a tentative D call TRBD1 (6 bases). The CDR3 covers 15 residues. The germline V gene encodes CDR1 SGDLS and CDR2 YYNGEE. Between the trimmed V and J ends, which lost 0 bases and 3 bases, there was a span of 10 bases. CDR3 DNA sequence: TGTGCCAGCAGCGTAGCCGGGGGGCCCAATCAGCCCCAGCATTTT. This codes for CASSVAGGPNQPQHF.

CDR3 nucleotide sequence: TGTGCCAGCAGTTTCGTAACCGGGGAGCTGTTTTTT. Its protein is CASSFVTGELFF. The chain carries TRBV27 and TRBJ2-2, with unresolved D. The V and J ends lost 3 bases and 5 bases respectively, with 4 bases between them. Germline values: CDR1 MNHEY, CDR2 SMNVEV (reference sequence). The CDR3 sequence is 12 residues long.

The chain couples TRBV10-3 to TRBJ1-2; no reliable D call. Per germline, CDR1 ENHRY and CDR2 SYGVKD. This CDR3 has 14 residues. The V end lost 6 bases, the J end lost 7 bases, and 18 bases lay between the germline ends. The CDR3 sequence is CAISGGPTRGGYTF. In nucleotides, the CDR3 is TGTGCCATCAGCGGCGGGCCAACGCGTGGTGGCTACACCTTC.

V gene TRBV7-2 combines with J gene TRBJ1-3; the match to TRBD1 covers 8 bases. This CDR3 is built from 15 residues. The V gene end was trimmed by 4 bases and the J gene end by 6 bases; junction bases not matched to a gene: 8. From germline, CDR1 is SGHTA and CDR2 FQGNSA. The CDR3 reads CASSSQGARENTIYF. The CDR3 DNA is TGTGCCAGCAGCTCCCAGGGGGCTAGAGAAAACACCATATATTTT.

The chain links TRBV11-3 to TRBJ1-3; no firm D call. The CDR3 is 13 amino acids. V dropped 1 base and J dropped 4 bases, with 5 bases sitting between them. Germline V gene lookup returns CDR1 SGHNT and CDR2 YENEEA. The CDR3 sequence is CASSLAVGNTIYF. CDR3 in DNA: TGTGCCAGCAGCTTAGCCGTCGGAAACACCATATATTTT.

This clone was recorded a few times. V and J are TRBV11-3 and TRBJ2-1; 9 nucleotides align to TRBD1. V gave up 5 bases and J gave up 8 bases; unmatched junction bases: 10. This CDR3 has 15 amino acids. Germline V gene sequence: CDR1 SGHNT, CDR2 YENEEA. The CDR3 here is CASSRTPQGADEQFF. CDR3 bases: TGTGCCAGCAGCCGCACCCCACAGGGGGCGGATGAGCAGTTCTTC.

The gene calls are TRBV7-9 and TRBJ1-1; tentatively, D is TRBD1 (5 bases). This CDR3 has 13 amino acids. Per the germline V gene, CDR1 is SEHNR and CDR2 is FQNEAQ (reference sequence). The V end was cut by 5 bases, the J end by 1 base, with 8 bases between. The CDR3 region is CASSPRANTEAFF. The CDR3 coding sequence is TGTGCCAGCAGCCCCAGGGCGAACACTGAAGCTTTCTTT.

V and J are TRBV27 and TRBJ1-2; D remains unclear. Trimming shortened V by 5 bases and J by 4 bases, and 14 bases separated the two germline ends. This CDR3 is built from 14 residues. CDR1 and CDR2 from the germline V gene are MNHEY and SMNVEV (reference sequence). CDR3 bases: TGTGCCAGCAGTCCAGACACGAGGGTCTATGGCTACACCTTC. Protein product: CASSPDTRVYGYTF.

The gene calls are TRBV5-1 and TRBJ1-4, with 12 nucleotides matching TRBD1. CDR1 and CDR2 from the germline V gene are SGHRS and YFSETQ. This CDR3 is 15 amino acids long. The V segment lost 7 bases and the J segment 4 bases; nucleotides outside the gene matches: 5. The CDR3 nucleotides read TGCGCCAGCGGGACAGGGGGCGTAGGTAATGAAAAACTGTTTTTT. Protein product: CASGTGGVGNEKLFF.

The CDR3 loop is CASRVVTNEKLFF. The CDR3 nucleotides read TGTGCCAGCCGGGTTGTAACTAATGAAAAACTGTTTTTT. The chain carries TRBV6-6 and TRBJ1-4; D is uncertain. The germline V gene has CDR1 MNHNY and CDR2 SVGAGI (reference sequence). This CDR3 has 13 amino acids. V was clipped by 8 bases and J by 1 base, with 8 bases between them.

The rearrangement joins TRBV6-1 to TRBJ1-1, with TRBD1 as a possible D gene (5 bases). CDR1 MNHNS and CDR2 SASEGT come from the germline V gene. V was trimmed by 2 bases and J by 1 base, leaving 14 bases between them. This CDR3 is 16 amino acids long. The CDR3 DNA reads TGTGCCAGCAGTGAATTTGGGGGAGCGGGGAACACTGAAGCTTTCTTT. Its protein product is CASSEFGGAGNTEAFF.

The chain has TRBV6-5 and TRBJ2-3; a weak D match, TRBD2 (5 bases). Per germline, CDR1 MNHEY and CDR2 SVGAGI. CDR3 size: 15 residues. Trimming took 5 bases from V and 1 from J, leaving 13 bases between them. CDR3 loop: CASSPVISGTDTQYF. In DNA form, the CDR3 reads TGTGCCAGCAGTCCCGTTATTAGCGGCACAGATACGCAGTATTTT.

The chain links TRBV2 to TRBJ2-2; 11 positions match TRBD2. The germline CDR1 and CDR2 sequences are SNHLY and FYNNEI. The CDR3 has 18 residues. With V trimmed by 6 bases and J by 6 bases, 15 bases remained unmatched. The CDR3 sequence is CASRISGTSGGRAGELFF. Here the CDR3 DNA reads TGTGCCAGCAGGATCTCCGGGACTAGCGGTGGAAGGGCCGGGGAGCTGTTTTTT.

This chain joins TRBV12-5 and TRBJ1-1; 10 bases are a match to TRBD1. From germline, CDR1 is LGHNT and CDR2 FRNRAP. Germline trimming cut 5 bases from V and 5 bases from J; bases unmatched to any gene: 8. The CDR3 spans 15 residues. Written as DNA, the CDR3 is TGTGCTAGTGGTCCCGGGACAGGGGCGATAACTGAAGCTTTCTTT. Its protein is CASGPGTGAITEAFF.

This CDR3 reads CASSLNWGGWETQYF. CDR3 nucleotide sequence: TGTGCCAGCAGCTTGAACTGGGGGGGGTGGGAGACCCAGTACTTC. The chain links TRBV7-2 to TRBJ2-5, with 7 bases that match TRBD2. CDR1 is SGHTA, CDR2 FQGNSA, per germline. The CDR3 consists of 15 residues. V shed 3 bases, J shed 5 bases, and the junction held 9 bases outside the gene matches. Drawing the rest from reference TRBV7-2 and TRBJ2-5, the complete variable domain is GAGVSQSPSNKVTEKGKDVELRCDPISGHTALYWYRQSLGQGLEFLIYFQGNSAPDKSGLPSDRFSAERTGGSVSTLTIQRTQQEDSAVYLCASSLNWGGWETQYFGPGTRLLVL.